The T cell receptor (beta chain) under discussion was sequenced for a study of blood T cell repertoires in COVID-19. Study-level information: Spain, Italy and the United States supplied samples that represented acute and convalescent COVID-19. Sample material is recorded as cDNA or gDNA derived from T cells, B-cell-depleted T cells, or PBMCs.

The germline V gene has CDR1 LNHDA and CDR2 SQIVND (reference sequence). This CDR3 is built from 15 residues. V lost 1 base to trimming and J lost 0 bases, with 9 bases between them. In the study's own analysis: Cell counts per sample came from amplifying reference gene primers. Sequencing was performed with immunoSEQ multiplex PCR; in TCRdb, only in-frame clones are kept and a portion is missing. V and J calls and clone size are given by that table; D and trimming were obtained from the DNA. The table records about 250,000 clones, over 80% of them present only once. Material: peripheral blood. The V gene is TRBV19, the J gene TRBJ1-1, with D tentatively TRBD1 (5 bases). The origin of this receptor is a man between 40 and 49 years old with acute or convalescent COVID-19. CDR3 coding DNA: TGTGCCAGTAGTATAGGGGCAGGGATGAACACTGAAGCTTTCTTT. Translating it yields CASSIGAGMNTEAFF. The complete variable domain, with remaining parts taken from reference TRBV19 and TRBJ1-1, reads DGGITQSPKYLFRKEGQNVTLSCEQNLNHDAMYWYRQDPGQGLRLIYYSQIVNDFQKGDIAEGYSVSREKKESFPLTVTSAQKNPTAFYLCASSIGAGMNTEAFFGQGTRLTVV.